These 21 T cell receptor beta chains came from one sample sequenced in a study of control samples from healthy donors and cancer patients. Profiled with immunoSEQ multiplex PCR; TCRdb holds only in-frame clones, not every one. The sample has almost 85,000 clones, approximately 94% seen once; the top ten hold around 5%. Input material: blood. All receptors derive from a woman aged 18-29 years in good health.

This chain links TRBV23-1 with TRBJ2-3; 11 nucleotides line up with TRBD2. Being an ORF, TRBV23-1 has a function that is uncertain. Germline trimming cut 0 bases from V and 3 bases from J; bases unmatched to any gene: 11. This CDR3 has 19 residues. The CDR3 sequence is CASSQSSQGSGGETDTQYF. The CDR3 DNA reads as TGCGCCAGCAGTCAATCAAGTCAGGGTAGCGGGGGGGAAACAGATACGCAGTATTTT.

The J gene is TRBJ1-2, the V gene TRBV19; D unresolved. The CDR3 loop spans 13 amino acids. Germline V gene sequence: CDR1 LNHDA, CDR2 SQIVND (reference sequence). Trimming took 4 bases from V and 5 from J, leaving 11 bases between them. CDR3 loop: CASSTRLGYGYTF. DNA of the CDR3: TGTGCCAGTAGTACCCGACTGGGGTATGGCTACACCTTC.

This clone was found once. The V call is TRBV19, the J call TRBJ1-5; D possibly corresponds to TRBD1 (5 bases). Trimming left V 2 bases short and J 7 bases short, with 15 bases between. The CDR3 is 15 residues long. CDR1 LNHDA and CDR2 SQIVND come from the germline V gene (reference sequence). The CDR3 loop is CASSILLGERQPQHF. In DNA form, the CDR3 reads TGTGCCAGTAGTATACTACTAGGGGAGCGGCAGCCCCAGCATTTT.

This clone was seen only a few times. The V and J genes are TRBV29-1 and TRBJ2-5; 12 nucleotides align to TRBD1. Germline trimming cut 3 bases from V and 5 bases from J; bases unmatched to any gene: 7. The germline gives CDR1 SQVTM, CDR2 ANQGSEA. This CDR3 has 15 residues. This CDR3 is CSVEGDRGRAETQYF. DNA for the CDR3: TGCAGCGTTGAGGGGGACAGGGGGCGAGCGGAGACCCAGTACTTC.

The V and J genes are TRBV19 and TRBJ1-5; D not certain. The CDR3 has 12 residues. Germline-derived CDR1 and CDR2 are LNHDA and SQIVND (reference sequence). Trimming cost V 5 bases and J 9 bases, with 11 bases left between them. CDR3 nucleotides: TGTGCCAGTAGTCATGACCGGCGGCCCCAGCATTTT. This codes for CASSHDRRPQHF.

The chain recombines TRBV6-5 with TRBJ1-2; D not certain. V dropped 5 bases and J dropped 7 bases, with 8 bases sitting between them. The CDR3 has 11 amino acids. The germline gives CDR1 MNHEY, CDR2 SVGAGI. The CDR3: CASSPDSGYTF. CDR3 bases: TGTGCCAGCAGTCCAGATAGTGGCTACACCTTC.

The chain couples TRBV27 to TRBJ2-3; D perhaps matches TRBD2 (6 bases). The germline V and J ends were trimmed by 8 bases and 2 bases, with 17 bases remaining between them. The germline V gene encodes CDR1 MNHEY and CDR2 SMNVEV (reference sequence). The CDR3 runs to 15 residues. As DNA, the CDR3 is TGTGCCAGCTCATCCTCGGAGCGGGTCACAGATACGCAGTATTTT. It is translated as CASSSSERVTDTQYF.

This clone was observed once. The chain recombines TRBV28 with TRBJ2-2; D unclear. There are 14 residues in the CDR3. The V gene's germline CDR1 is MDHEN and CDR2 SYDVKM. Deletions cut 6 bases from V and 2 bases from J, with 10 bases between. The CDR3 coding sequence is TGTGCCAGCAGCTTGGACGGAAACACCGGGGAGCTGTTTTTT. This translates into CASSLDGNTGELFF. Using reference TRBV28 and TRBJ2-2 for the parts outside the CDR3, the full variable domain is DVKVTQSSRYLVKRTGEKVFLECVQDMDHENMFWYRQDPGLGLRLIYFSYDVKMKEKGDIPEGYSVSREKKERFSLILESASTNQTSMYLCASSLDGNTGELFFGEGSRLTVL.

The chain carries TRBV19 and TRBJ1-2; the match to TRBD1 covers 7 bases. V was clipped by 5 bases and J by 0 bases; unmatched bases: 6. CDR1 is LNHDA and CDR2 is SQIVND in the germline V gene (reference sequence). This CDR3 comprises 15 residues. The CDR3 DNA follows: TGTGCCAGTAGTCCACCCGGGACAGCTAACTATGGCTACACCTTC. This gives the protein CASSPPGTANYGYTF.

The chain employs TRBV10-3 and TRBJ2-1; 7 bases are a match to TRBD1. In germline, CDR1 is ENHRY, CDR2 SYGVKD. V trimming: 6 bases; J trimming: 6 bases; junction bases outside the gene matches: 8. This CDR3 region has 14 residues. CDR3 amino acids: CAIRDRDSGNEQFF. CDR3 coding DNA: TGTGCCATCAGAGACAGGGATTCGGGCAATGAGCAGTTCTTC.

The chain combines TRBV6-6 with TRBJ2-2, with TRBD1 matching over 9 bases. CDR1 is MNHNY, CDR2 SVGAGI, per germline (reference sequence). V was clipped by 5 bases and J by 9 bases; unmatched bases: 7. This CDR3 is built from 14 residues. The CDR3 loop is CASSISGTGRELFF. CDR3 nucleotides: TGTGCCAGCAGTATATCAGGGACAGGGAGGGAGCTGTTTTTT.

This chain uses TRBV18 with TRBJ1-1; D is perhaps TRBD1 (5 bases). V lost 8 bases and J lost 6, with 13 bases in between. Germline lookup yields CDR1 KGHSH and CDR2 LQKENI. The CDR3 has 12 amino acids. The CDR3 is CASRNGGSEAFF. The CDR3 DNA reads TGTGCCAGCCGAAACGGGGGGTCTGAAGCTTTCTTT.

V gene TRBV24-1 combines with J gene TRBJ1-1; 10 bases map to TRBD1. J gave up 5 bases and V 7 bases, and 3 bases lay outside the gene matches. The CDR3 has 13 amino acids. From germline, CDR1 is KGHDR and CDR2 SFDVKD. The CDR3 DNA is TGTGCCACCAGAGGACAGGGGGGGACTGAAGCTTTCTTT. Protein: CATRGQGGTEAFF.

The V call is TRBV15, the J call TRBJ2-7, with 12 bases identical to TRBD1. CDR1 LNHNV and CDR2 YYDKDF come from the germline V gene (reference sequence). This CDR3 contains 16 residues. Trimming took 0 bases from V and 5 from J; bases not matched to a gene: 5. CDR3 in amino acids: CATSRDWDRGPNEQYF. The DNA for the CDR3 is TGTGCCACCAGCAGAGATTGGGACAGGGGGCCTAACGAGCAGTACTTC.

The CDR3 DNA reads TGCAGCGTTGCGGAAACTGAAGCTTTCTTT. Translation: CSVAETEAFF. The chain combines TRBV29-1 with TRBJ1-1; D unresolved. Germline V CDR1 and CDR2: SQVTM, ANQGSEA. CDR3 length: 10 amino acids. V gave up 4 bases and J gave up 5 bases, with 5 bases separating them.

The chain recombines TRBV28 with TRBJ2-5; tentatively, D is TRBD1 or TRBD2 (6 bases each). Trimming stripped 5 bases from V and 2 bases from J, with 15 bases between. The length of the CDR3 is 15 residues. CDR1 and CDR2 (germline): MDHEN, SYDVKM. CDR3 sequence reads: CASSGGSAGQETQYF. CDR3 in DNA: TGTGCCAGCAGTGGGGGCTCCGCGGGACAAGAGACCCAGTACTTC.

The chain has TRBV6-5 and TRBJ1-5; D is possibly TRBD1 (5 bases). CDR1 MNHEY and CDR2 SVGAGI come from the germline V gene. V dropped 0 bases and J dropped 3 bases, with 9 bases sitting between them. The CDR3 covers 15 residues. The CDR3 DNA sequence: TGTGCCAGCAGTTACTCGGGGCTGCACAATCAGCCCCAGCATTTT. Translation: CASSYSGLHNQPQHF.

This clone was detected only once. This chain links TRBV7-9 with TRBJ1-4; possible D gene TRBD1, 5 bases. The CDR3 spans 15 residues. V lost 4 bases to trimming and J lost 2 bases, with 11 bases between them. CDR1 is SEHNR and CDR2 is FQNEAQ in the germline V gene (reference sequence). The CDR3 DNA follows: TGTGCCAGCAGCTCCCGGGGGGGGACTAATGAAAAACTGTTTTTT. It codes for CASSSRGGTNEKLFF. Using reference TRBV7-9 and TRBJ1-4 for the parts outside the CDR3, the full variable domain is DTGVSQNPRHKITKRGQNVTFRCDPISEHNRLYWYRQTLGQGPEFLTYFQNEAQLEKSRLLSDRFSAERPKGSFSTLEIQRTEQGDSAMYLCASSSRGGTNEKLFFGSGTQLSVL.

This sequence joins TRBV10-3 and TRBJ1-1; 8 bases line up with TRBD1. V lost 2 bases, J lost 3 bases, and 8 bases stayed unmatched. Germline V gene data show CDR1 as ENHRY and CDR2 as SYGVKD. CDR3 length: 16 residues. CDR3 bases: TGTGCCATCAGTGAGATAGGACAGGGACTGTACACTGAAGCTTTCTTT. Protein product: CAISEIGQGLYTEAFF.

Here the CDR3 reads CASTSSGRPSGANVLTF. The CDR3 DNA reads TGTGCCAGCACATCCTCGGGACGGCCCTCTGGGGCCAACGTCCTGACTTTC. The rearrangement links TRBV28 to TRBJ2-6; either TRBD1 or TRBD2 may fit D (5 bases each). V lost 7 bases, J lost 0 bases, and 16 bases lay in between. This CDR3 contains 17 residues. Germline loops: CDR1 MDHEN, CDR2 SYDVKM.

J is TRBJ1-2 and V is TRBV28, with D tentatively TRBD1 (5 bases). The CDR3 covers 18 residues. Germline V gene lookup returns CDR1 MDHEN and CDR2 SYDVKM. V gave up 2 bases and J gave up 2 bases, with 21 bases separating them. The CDR3 DNA follows: TGTGCCAGCAGTTTAGGAGACATAATCATCCCAGGGAACTATGGCTACACCTTC. It yields the protein CASSLGDIIIPGNYGYTF.